These 26 T cell receptor beta chains originate from one sample sequenced in a study of CD8 T cells in ankylosing spondylitis (TCRdb year 2017). Library method: 5' RACE. Sequencing used an Illumina HiSeq 2500. Through fastp at Q25 and MiXCR, TCRdb rebuilt clones from the public reads, retaining in-frame beta chains. One record per CDR3 amino acid sequence lists the most common genes and DNA. The table for this sample lists approximately 210,000 distinct CDR3 sequences; around 13% of them were counted only once. About 15% of the sample comes from the top ten. Sequencing was performed on blood, either unsorted or a sorted T cell fraction (not recorded which). These receptor sequences come from a male donor with ankylosing spondylitis or in good health (not recorded which).

This clonotype was seen a few times. The CDR3 DNA reads TGTGCCAGCAGTCCCCGGGACAGGGGTCTCTGGGCCAACGTCCTGACTTTC. Its translation is CASSPRDRGLWANVLTF. The chain carries TRBV12-3 or TRBV12-4 and TRBJ2-6; TRBD1 matches at 10 bases. With V trimmed by 5 bases and J by 5 bases, 9 bases remained unmatched. CDR3 size: 17 residues.

This clonotype was observed a few times. The CDR3 DNA sequence: TGTGCCAGCAGTTACTCCGGGACAGGGAATGAGCAGTTCTTC. This translates into CASSYSGTGNEQFF. The rearrangement joins TRBV12-3 or TRBV12-4 to TRBJ2-1; 9 bases map to TRBD1. This CDR3 is built from 14 residues. V gave up 4 bases and J gave up 7 bases; unmatched junction bases: 5.

This clonotype was found many times. V and J are TRBV7-9 and TRBJ2-1; D unresolved. V lost 1 base and J lost 8, with 15 bases in between. There are 15 residues in the CDR3. CDR1 and CDR2 (germline): SEHNR, FQNEAQ (reference sequence). CDR3 coding DNA: TGTGCCAGCAGCTTAGACGTGCCCCCGACGGATGAGCAGTTCTTC. It translates to CASSLDVPPTDEQFF.

This chain links TRBV5-1 with TRBJ2-3; 7 bases fit TRBD2. CDR1 is SGHRS, CDR2 YFSETQ, per germline. The CDR3 is made up of 18 amino acids. The V segment lost 0 bases and the J segment 2 bases; nucleotides outside the gene matches: 12. The CDR3 DNA is TGCGCCAGCAGCTTGGTCGGGACTACCCCTTTCTACACAGATACGCAGTATTTT. Translating it yields CASSLVGTTPFYTDTQYF.

This chain connects TRBV7-2 to TRBJ2-1, with no clear D. Germline V gene sequence: CDR1 SGHTA, CDR2 FQGNSA. This CDR3 is built from 16 residues. Trimming stripped 9 bases from V and 2 bases from J, with 20 bases between. The CDR3 DNA sequence: TGTGCCAGTAGTTTCCGAGCCTCCTACCCCTACAATGAGCAGTTCTTC. Its protein is CASSFRASYPYNEQFF.

The chain combines TRBV4-2 with TRBJ2-2; TRBD2 agrees at 7 bases. The CDR3 is 15 residues long. Germline CDR1 and CDR2: LGHNA and YNFKEQ. The V segment lost 5 bases and the J segment 0 bases; nucleotides outside the gene matches: 3. The CDR3 sequence is CASSSGLANTGELFF. In DNA form, the CDR3 reads TGTGCCAGCAGCAGTGGACTAGCGAACACCGGGGAGCTGTTTTTT.

This clonotype has a handful of counts. The chain uses TRBV12-3 or TRBV12-4 and TRBJ2-7; D may match TRBD1 or TRBD2 (5 bases each). Trimming pared 6 bases from V and 4 bases from J, leaving 13 bases between. This CDR3 comprises 13 residues. CDR3 sequence: CASRNRDLYEQYF. CDR3 sequence (DNA): TGTGCCAGCAGAAACCGGGACCTTTACGAGCAGTACTTC.

At least ten counts were recorded for this clonotype. V is TRBV12-3 or TRBV12-4 and J is TRBJ2-2; 8 bases are shared with TRBD2. J was trimmed by 4 bases and V by 6 bases; bases with no gene match: 7. The CDR3 sequence is 15 residues long. The CDR3 sequence is CASSPAGAPTGELFF. The CDR3 DNA reads as TGTGCCAGCAGCCCAGCGGGGGCTCCCACCGGGGAGCTGTTTTTT.

This clonotype was detected only a few times. This chain joins TRBV7-9 and TRBJ2-6; D remains unclear. Germline V lookup: CDR1 SEHNR, CDR2 FQNEAQ (reference sequence). This CDR3 is 14 amino acids long. V was trimmed by 7 bases and J by 2 bases, leaving 9 bases between them. The chain's CDR3 is CASTPGTGANVLTF. The CDR3, as DNA: TGTGCCAGCACCCCGGGCACTGGGGCCAACGTCCTGACTTTC.

This clonotype has more than one count but fewer than ten. The CDR3 DNA sequence: TGTGCCCTCTCCGCGGGGTCCACCGGGGAGCTGTTTTTT. It yields the protein CALSAGSTGELFF. The V and J genes are TRBV10-3 and TRBJ2-2, with D perhaps TRBD2 (6 bases). Germline V gene data show CDR1 as ENHRY and CDR2 as SYGVKD. The CDR3 has 13 amino acids. V was trimmed by 11 bases and J by 4 bases, leaving 14 bases between them.

The gene calls are TRBV11-2 and TRBJ1-2; 10 nucleotides match TRBD1. Germline CDR1 and CDR2: SGHAT and FQNNGV. There are 18 residues in the CDR3. Trimming at V came to 0 bases and at J to 2 bases, leaving 9 bases not matched to a gene. In DNA, the CDR3 is TGTGCCAGCAGCTTAGATGTAAGGGACAGGGGTTCGAACTATGGCTACACCTTC. Translation gives CASSLDVRDRGSNYGYTF. Combining the CDR3 with reference TRBV11-2 and TRBJ1-2 gives the whole variable domain EAGVAQSPRYKIIEKRQSVAFWCNPISGHATLYWYQQILGQGPKLLIQFQNNGVVDDSQLPKDRFSAERLKGVDSTLKIQPAKLEDSAVYLCASSLDVRDRGSNYGYTFGSGTRLTVV.

This clonotype was counted at least ten times. The chain couples TRBV14 to TRBJ2-7, with 8 bases matching TRBD2. The CDR3 is made up of 14 amino acids. Losses at the gene ends were 4 bases for V and 2 bases for J; bases not matched to a gene: 4. In germline, CDR1 is SGHDN, CDR2 FVKESK. This chain's CDR3 is CASSPGLGTYEQYF. The CDR3 DNA is TGTGCCAGCAGCCCGGGACTAGGGACCTACGAGCAGTACTTC.

This clonotype came up a few times. The chain employs TRBV4-2 and TRBJ1-2; D might be TRBD1 (6 bases). CDR3 length equals 17 residues. Looked up from germline, CDR1 is LGHNA and CDR2 is YNFKEQ. The V and J ends lost 0 bases and 4 bases respectively, with 18 bases between them. The CDR3 loop reads CASSQDPAPGAGYGYTF. The CDR3 DNA reads as TGTGCCAGCAGCCAAGATCCCGCCCCAGGGGCTGGCTATGGCTACACCTTC.

The genes are TRBV10-3 and TRBJ2-7; no definite D call. The CDR3 is made up of 14 amino acids. V gave up 7 bases and J gave up 1 base, with 14 bases separating them. Germline CDR1 and CDR2: ENHRY and SYGVKD. CDR3 residues: CAIKGSLGSYEQYF. The DNA for the CDR3 is TGTGCCATCAAAGGCTCCCTGGGATCCTACGAGCAGTACTTC.

V usage is TRBV12-3 or TRBV12-4 and J usage is TRBJ2-3; D is uncertain. The V end lost 3 bases, the J end lost 0 bases, and 13 bases lay between the germline ends. The CDR3 runs 16 residues. The DNA of the CDR3 is TGTGCCAGCAGTTTGGGCGGAGACCCTAGCACAGATACGCAGTATTTT. The encoded protein is CASSLGGDPSTDTQYF.

V usage is TRBV27 and J usage is TRBJ1-1, with TRBD1 as a possible D gene (6 bases). There are 13 residues in the CDR3. Deletions cut 4 bases from V and 0 bases from J, with 6 bases between. Germline-derived CDR1 and CDR2 are MNHEY and SMNVEV (reference sequence). CDR3 residues: CASSYRVNTEAFF. The DNA for the CDR3 is TGTGCCAGCAGTTACAGGGTGAACACTGAAGCTTTCTTT.

This clonotype has a count of ten or more. V usage is TRBV6-2 or TRBV6-3 and J usage is TRBJ1-1; tentatively, D is TRBD1 (5 bases). Trimming removed 0 bases at V and 1 base at J, with 9 bases between. The CDR3 totals 15 residues. From germline, CDR1 is MNHEY and CDR2 SVGEGT. CDR3 bases: TGTGCCAGCAGTTACTCGACAGTGGAGAACACTGAAGCTTTCTTT. Its translation: CASSYSTVENTEAFF.

This clonotype turned up a few times. The chain employs TRBV4-1 and TRBJ1-1; 7 nucleotides align to TRBD1. V trimming: 3 bases; J trimming: 5 bases; junction bases outside the gene matches: 6. The CDR3 contains 14 residues. The germline CDR1 and CDR2 sequences are MGHRA and YSYEKL. Here the CDR3 DNA reads TGCGCCAGCAGCCACTACAGGGGAGGGACTGAAGCTTTCTTT. Its protein is CASSHYRGGTEAFF.

CDR3 region: CASGESYEQYF. CDR3 coding DNA: TGCGCCAGCGGAGAGTCCTACGAGCAGTACTTC. The rearrangement links TRBV10-2 to TRBJ2-7; D gene unclear. The germline V gene encodes CDR1 WSHSY and CDR2 SAAADI. The CDR3 extends over 11 amino acids. V was cut by 8 bases and J by 1 base, with 6 bases left in between.

A word on this clonotype: Since a much larger clone is just one base distant, this may be a read error. The chain has TRBV7-9 and TRBJ2-1; D might be TRBD1 (6 bases). The CDR3 extends over 15 amino acids. V shed 4 bases and J shed 3 bases, with 13 bases lying between them. Germline V gene data show CDR1 as SEHNR and CDR2 as FQNEAQ (reference sequence). CDR3 DNA: TGTGCCAGCAGCTCCAGGTGGGACAACTACAATGAGCAGTTCTTC. The encoded protein is CASSSRWDNYNEQFF.

This clonotype occurred many times. The chain uses TRBV4-1 and TRBJ2-7; D gene ambiguous. The CDR3 spans 14 residues. V lost 4 bases and J lost 0, with 10 bases in between. CDR1 is MGHRA, CDR2 YSYEKL, per germline. CDR3 DNA: TGCGCCAGCAGCCCAGACTCGAGCTCCTACGAGCAGTACTTC. Its translation is CASSPDSSSYEQYF.

The chain joins TRBV11-1 to TRBJ2-1; 10 bases match TRBD1. Germline CDR1 and CDR2: SGHAT and FQDESV (reference sequence). The junction had 17 bases not matched to a gene; V was cut back by 3 bases and J by 3 bases. The CDR3 has 20 amino acids. The CDR3 nucleotides read TGTGCCAGCAGCTTTCCCCCCGGGACAGGGGCCACTTACCACTACAATGAGCAGTTCTTC. It encodes CASSFPPGTGATYHYNEQFF.

Note on this clonotype: Since a much larger clone is just one base distant, this may be a read error. The CDR3 does not end in the conserved phenylalanine or tryptophan, so this is likely a read error. This chain uses TRBV5-1 with TRBJ2-7; D not resolved. The germline V and J ends were trimmed by 0 bases and 0 bases, with 7 bases remaining between them. The germline V gene has CDR1 SGHRS and CDR2 YFSETQ. The CDR3 loop spans 14 amino acids. The CDR3 loop reads CASSLGLGSYEQYL. Here the CDR3 DNA reads TGCGCCAGCAGCTTGGGACTTGGCTCCTACGAGCAGTACCTC.

This clonotype was recorded many times. This chain links TRBV5-1 with TRBJ2-7; no definite D call. Trimming pared 0 bases from V and 3 bases from J, leaving 10 bases between. From germline, CDR1 is SGHRS and CDR2 YFSETQ. The CDR3 runs 14 residues. CDR3 sequence: CASSLEAAGYEQYF. CDR3 coding DNA: TGCGCCAGCAGCTTGGAGGCCGCCGGCTACGAGCAGTACTTC.

V and J are TRBV9 and TRBJ2-1; D perhaps matches TRBD2 (7 bases). Germline lookup yields CDR1 SGDLS and CDR2 YYNGEE. V gave up 1 base and J gave up 7 bases, with 15 bases separating them. CDR3 size: 15 residues. The CDR3, as DNA: TGTGCCAGCAGCGTAAGGGGGGGAGCAGAAAATGAGCAGTTCTTC. This encodes CASSVRGGAENEQFF.

This clonotype was detected many times. The chain has TRBV20-1 and TRBJ2-1, with D perhaps TRBD1 (6 bases). Germline V gives CDR1 DFQATT, CDR2 SNEGSKA (reference sequence). This CDR3 is built from 14 residues. Trimming took 3 bases from V and 12 from J, leaving 21 bases between them. CDR3 amino acids: CSARVGAGEIGQFF. DNA of the CDR3: TGCAGTGCTAGGGTGGGGGCTGGCGAGATCGGGCAGTTCTTC.